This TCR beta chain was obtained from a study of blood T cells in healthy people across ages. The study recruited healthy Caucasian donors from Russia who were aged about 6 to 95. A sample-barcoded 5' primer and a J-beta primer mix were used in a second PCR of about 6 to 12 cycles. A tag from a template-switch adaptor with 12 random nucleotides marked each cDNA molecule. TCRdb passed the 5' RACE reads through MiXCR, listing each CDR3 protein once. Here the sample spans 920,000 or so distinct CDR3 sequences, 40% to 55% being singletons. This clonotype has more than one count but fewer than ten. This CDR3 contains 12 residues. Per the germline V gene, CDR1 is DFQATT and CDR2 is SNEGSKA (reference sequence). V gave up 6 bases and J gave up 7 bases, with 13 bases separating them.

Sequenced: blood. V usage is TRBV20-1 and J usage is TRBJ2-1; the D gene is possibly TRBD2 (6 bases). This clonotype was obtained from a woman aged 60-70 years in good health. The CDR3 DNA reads TGCAGTGCCCGACTAGGAGGTAATGAGCAGTTCTTC. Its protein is CSARLGGNEQFF.